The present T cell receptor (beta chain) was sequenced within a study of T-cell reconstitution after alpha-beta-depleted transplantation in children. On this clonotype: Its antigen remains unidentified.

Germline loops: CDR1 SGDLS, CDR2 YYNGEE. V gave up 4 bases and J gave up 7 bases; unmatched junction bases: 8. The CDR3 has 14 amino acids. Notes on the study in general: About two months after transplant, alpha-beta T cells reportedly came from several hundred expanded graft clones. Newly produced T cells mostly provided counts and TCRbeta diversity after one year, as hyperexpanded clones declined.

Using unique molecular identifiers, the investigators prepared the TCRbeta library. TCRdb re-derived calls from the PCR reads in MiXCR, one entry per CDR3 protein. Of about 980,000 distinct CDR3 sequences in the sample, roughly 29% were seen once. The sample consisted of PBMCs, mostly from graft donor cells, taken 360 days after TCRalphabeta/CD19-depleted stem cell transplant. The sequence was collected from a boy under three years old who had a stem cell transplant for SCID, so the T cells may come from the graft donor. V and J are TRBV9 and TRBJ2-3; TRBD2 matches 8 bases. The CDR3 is CASSLPGGANTQYF. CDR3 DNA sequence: TGTGCCAGCAGCCTACCGGGGGGGGCGAATACGCAGTATTTT.